This T cell receptor (beta chain) was observed in a study of T cell changes during pregnancy in multiple sclerosis. TCRdb keeps only in-frame clones here, not all; method: immunoSEQ multiplex PCR. This sample yields roughly 64,000 clones, of which less than 95% are seen a single time; approximately 6.6% belongs to the top ten. The V gene's germline CDR1 is PRHDT and CDR2 FYEKMQ (reference sequence). The CDR3 is made up of 14 amino acids. Trimming cost V 2 bases and J 4 bases; bases outside gene matches: 1. This rearrangement joins TRBV13 to TRBJ2-1, with TRBD2 matching 8 bases. The sample consisted of peripheral blood, taken in the third trimester of pregnancy. The receptor comes from a female donor in good health, enrolled as a control in a pregnancy study. The CDR3, as DNA: TGTGCCAGCAGCTTAACTAGCGGTTACAATGAGCAGTTCTTC. Protein sequence: CASSLTSGYNEQFF.